The TCR beta chain described here comes from a study of CD8 T cells in Susac syndrome. TCR beta from blood CD8+ and CD4+ T cells was sequenced. Isolation of CD8+ and CD4+ T cells was performed negatively, whereas enrichment of TEMRA cells was done by FACS. A quantity of about 0.5 to 1 ug RNA underwent reverse transcription using random hexamers. TCRdb recomputed calls from the immunoSEQ multiplex PCR reads with MiXCR, one row per CDR3 protein. Among 100,000 to 150,000 distinct CDR3 sequences listed, 90% to 95% were seen once. Germline CDR1 and CDR2: SGHTA and FQGNSA. This CDR3 spans 13 amino acids. Trimming left V 8 bases short and J 4 bases short, with 14 bases between.

The source material was CD4+ T cells from PBMCs. The clonotype was recovered from a human donor in good health. The chain carries TRBV7-2 and TRBJ2-5; D gene ambiguous. Here the CDR3 reads CASGRGSGETQYF. The CDR3 region has the DNA TGTGCCAGCGGCCGTGGGTCGGGAGAGACCCAGTACTTC.